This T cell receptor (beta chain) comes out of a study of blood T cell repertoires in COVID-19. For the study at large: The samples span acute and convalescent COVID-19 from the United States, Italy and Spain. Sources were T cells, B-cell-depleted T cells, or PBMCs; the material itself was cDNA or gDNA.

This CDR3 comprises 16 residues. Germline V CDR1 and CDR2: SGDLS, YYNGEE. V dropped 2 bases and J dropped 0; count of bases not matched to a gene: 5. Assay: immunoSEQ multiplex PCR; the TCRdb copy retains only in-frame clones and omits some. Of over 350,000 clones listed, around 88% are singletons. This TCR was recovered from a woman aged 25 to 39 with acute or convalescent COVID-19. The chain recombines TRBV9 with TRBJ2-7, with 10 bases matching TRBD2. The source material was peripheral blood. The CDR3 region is CASSVLAGDLSYEQYF. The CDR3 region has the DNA TGTGCCAGCAGCGTCCTAGCGGGGGACCTCTCCTACGAGCAGTACTTC.